One sample yielded the 30 T cell receptor beta chains listed below, sequenced in a study of blood T cell repertoires in COVID-19. Here immunoSEQ multiplex PCR was the method, and the copy in TCRdb shows in-frame clones only, minus some. The sample consists of roughly 180,000 clones, 82% of them appearing once. Sequenced sample: peripheral blood. The receptors stem from a woman older than 75 with active or convalescent COVID-19.

This rearrangement joins TRBV2 to TRBJ1-2, with D unclear. Germline V CDR1 and CDR2: SNHLY, FYNNEI. The CDR3 has 12 amino acids. The V end was cut by 4 bases, the J end by 2 bases, with 5 bases between. The CDR3 loop is CASSGGNYGYTF. Here the CDR3 DNA reads TGTGCCAGCAGTGGCGGAAACTATGGCTACACCTTC. The whole variable domain, remainder taken from reference TRBV2 and TRBJ1-2, is EPEVTQTPSHQVTQMGQEVILRCVPISNHLYFYWYRQILGQKVEFLVSFYNNEISEKSEIFDDQFSVERPDGSNFTLKIRSTKLEDSAMYFCASSGGNYGYTFGSGTRLTVV.

The chain recombines TRBV28 with TRBJ1-5; D gene unclear. The CDR3 extends over 15 amino acids. From germline, CDR1 is MDHEN and CDR2 SYDVKM. Trimming removed 7 bases from V and 4 bases from J, with 17 bases in between. CDR3 residues: CASITDALGNQPQHF. The CDR3 DNA reads TGTGCCAGCATAACAGACGCTCTCGGAAATCAGCCCCAGCATTTT.

The V gene is TRBV6-5, the J gene TRBJ1-2, with TRBD1 matching 7 bases. With 4 bases clipped from V and 8 bases from J, the junction kept 10 bases outside the gene matches. Germline-derived CDR1 and CDR2 are MNHEY and SVGAGI. The CDR3 extends over 14 amino acids. The CDR3 bases are TGTGCCAGCAGTTCCGGGACAGAAGTAGAGGGCTACACCTTC. This codes for CASSSGTEVEGYTF.

The chain carries TRBV29-1 and TRBJ2-2; 16 positions agree with TRBD2. V dropped 8 bases and J dropped 7; count of bases not matched to a gene: 4. Germline CDR1 reads SQVTM; CDR2 reads ANQGSEA. This CDR3 has 14 amino acids. Here the CDR3 DNA reads TGCAGCATGGGGACTAGCGGGAGGGTCGGGGAGCTGTTTTTT. The encoded protein is CSMGTSGRVGELFF.

The V call is TRBV12-3 or TRBV12-4, the J call TRBJ2-7; TRBD1 matches at 8 bases. This CDR3 comprises 12 residues. J gave up 5 bases and V 6 bases, and 3 bases lay outside the gene matches. CDR3 nucleotide sequence: TGTGCCAGCAGAACAGGGGGAAACGAGCAGTACTTC. Its protein product is CASRTGGNEQYF.

The V and J genes are TRBV19 and TRBJ2-2; 9 bases line up with TRBD1. This CDR3 is 16 amino acids long. From germline, CDR1 is LNHDA and CDR2 SQIVND (reference sequence). V dropped 7 bases and J dropped 2; count of bases not matched to a gene: 8. CDR3 in DNA: TGTGCCAGTAAACTCCGGGACAGGGCTAACACCGGGGAGCTGTTTTTT. It codes for CASKLRDRANTGELFF.

This chain uses TRBV7-7 with TRBJ2-3; possibly TRBD1 for D (5 bases). This CDR3 contains 13 residues. Trimming stripped 3 bases from V and 5 bases from J, with 9 bases between. Germline loops: CDR1 SSHAT, CDR2 FNYEAQ (reference sequence). The CDR3 spells CASSFGREDTQYF. The CDR3 coding sequence is TGTGCCAGCAGCTTCGGCAGGGAAGATACGCAGTATTTT.

The V gene is TRBV30, the J gene TRBJ1-2; D is unresolved. The V end lost 3 bases, the J end lost 8 bases, and 19 bases lay between the germline ends. CDR3 length: 14 amino acids. CDR1 is GTSNPN, CDR2 SVGIG, per germline (reference sequence). The CDR3 spells CAWSPSWAAGGYTF. Here the CDR3 DNA reads TGTGCCTGGAGCCCCTCTTGGGCAGCGGGAGGCTACACCTTC.

The CDR3 reads CASSPTQPPDTQYF. CDR3 DNA: TGCGCCAGCAGCCCGACTCAGCCCCCGGATACGCAGTATTTT. J is TRBJ2-3 and V is TRBV5-1; D unresolved. Trimming cost V 4 bases and J 6 bases, with 15 bases left between them. From germline, CDR1 is SGHRS and CDR2 YFSETQ. This CDR3 spans 14 amino acids.

The rearrangement links TRBV5-1 to TRBJ1-2; D not resolved. Per the germline V gene, CDR1 is SGHRS and CDR2 is YFSETQ. With 2 bases removed from V and 3 bases from J, the gap between germline ends came to 11 bases. The CDR3 consists of 14 residues. CDR3 protein: CASSLAGIDYGYTF. CDR3 in DNA: TGCGCCAGCAGCTTAGCGGGTATAGACTATGGCTACACCTTC.

The rearrangement links TRBV19 to TRBJ1-5, with 8 bases matching TRBD1. Germline V gene lookup returns CDR1 LNHDA and CDR2 SQIVND (reference sequence). V lost 11 bases to trimming and J lost 5 bases; unmatched junction nucleotides: 8. The CDR3 runs 13 residues. The CDR3 is CAGAGGRDQPQHF. In DNA, the CDR3 is TGTGCCGGGGCAGGGGGCCGGGATCAGCCCCAGCATTTT.

This CDR3 reads CASSDYRGRKVETQYF. In DNA, the CDR3 is TGCGCCAGCAGCGATTACAGGGGGCGTAAGGTGGAGACCCAGTACTTC. V and J are TRBV4-1 and TRBJ2-5; 9 nucleotides line up with TRBD1. The CDR3 is made up of 16 amino acids. CDR1 is MGHRA, CDR2 YSYEKL, per germline. After removal of 5 bases from V and 5 bases from J, the junction contained 12 bases not matched to a gene.

The chain employs TRBV5-1 and TRBJ2-5; TRBD2 matches at 15 bases. This CDR3 has 16 residues. The junction had 5 bases not matched to a gene; V was cut back by 3 bases and J by 5 bases. The germline V gene has CDR1 SGHRS and CDR2 YFSETQ. As DNA, the CDR3 is TGCGCCAGCAGCTATGGACTAGCGGGAGGGGGGGAGACCCAGTACTTC. Translating it yields CASSYGLAGGGETQYF.

The CDR3 reads CASSFLGAGLSNQPQHF. CDR3 sequence (DNA): TGTGCCAGCAGTTTCCTGGGGGCGGGTCTTAGCAATCAGCCCCAGCATTTT. This chain joins TRBV28 and TRBJ1-5, with D perhaps matching TRBD1 (6 bases). V dropped 3 bases and J dropped 0 bases, with 15 bases sitting between them. CDR1 MDHEN and CDR2 SYDVKM come from the germline V gene. The CDR3 contains 17 residues. The whole variable domain, remainder taken from reference TRBV28 and TRBJ1-5, is DVKVTQSSRYLVKRTGEKVFLECVQDMDHENMFWYRQDPGLGLRLIYFSYDVKMKEKGDIPEGYSVSREKKERFSLILESASTNQTSMYLCASSFLGAGLSNQPQHFGDGTRLSIL.

The V and J genes are TRBV4-1 and TRBJ1-4; 9 positions agree with TRBD1. V gave up 0 bases and J gave up 6 bases; unmatched junction bases: 11. CDR1 and CDR2 from the germline V gene are MGHRA and YSYEKL. The CDR3 is 18 residues long. CDR3 DNA: TGCGCCAGCAGCCAAGAAGGACAGGGGTTCAATAGGGATGAAAAACTGTTTTTT. Translating gives CASSQEGQGFNRDEKLFF.

The CDR3 here is CASSRQGIGELFF. In DNA form, the CDR3 reads TGTGCCAGCAGCAGACAGGGAATCGGGGAGCTGTTTTTT. The chain carries TRBV5-4 and TRBJ2-2; 7 nucleotides match TRBD1. Germline values: CDR1 SGHNT, CDR2 YYREEE (reference sequence). The CDR3 is made up of 13 amino acids. The trim removed 4 bases at V and 7 bases at J, leaving 4 bases unmatched.

The chain is built from TRBV5-1 and TRBJ2-3; TRBD2 matches 11 bases. The CDR3 sequence is 18 residues long. Germline CDR1 reads SGHRS; CDR2 reads YFSETQ. J lost 1 base, V lost 0 bases, and 7 bases had no gene match. The CDR3 region is CASSLVPLLAGGTDTQYF. Written as DNA, the CDR3 is TGCGCCAGCAGCTTGGTTCCGTTACTAGCGGGAGGCACAGATACGCAGTATTTT.

This clone was seen a single time. The CDR3 nucleotides are TGTGCCAGTGCCACTAGCGGGAGTCGATTTTTGTACTTC. It yields the protein CASATSGSRFLYF. The chain uses TRBV19 and TRBJ2-7; TRBD2 matches at 11 bases. Germline loops: CDR1 LNHDA, CDR2 SQIVND (reference sequence). V lost 8 bases to trimming and J lost 12 bases; unmatched junction nucleotides: 12. The CDR3 is made up of 13 amino acids.

The chain joins TRBV19 to TRBJ1-4, with D possibly matching TRBD1 (5 bases). This CDR3 has 15 residues. CDR1 is LNHDA, CDR2 SQIVND, per germline (reference sequence). The V end lost 0 bases, the J end lost 4 bases, and 9 bases lay between the germline ends. In DNA, the CDR3 is TGTGCCAGTAGTATAGAGACAGACATTAATGAAAAACTGTTTTTT. Translation gives CASSIETDINEKLFF.

This clone was picked up a small number of times. The V and J genes are TRBV2 and TRBJ1-2; TRBD1 matches at 8 bases. The length of the CDR3 is 14 residues. Germline trimming cut 7 bases from V and 0 bases from J; bases unmatched to any gene: 4. The germline CDR1 and CDR2 sequences are SNHLY and FYNNEI. This CDR3 reads CASKQDRANYGYTF. DNA for the CDR3: TGTGCCAGCAAACAGGACAGGGCTAACTATGGCTACACCTTC.

CDR3 in amino acids: CSARESGEQFF. CDR3 DNA sequence: TGCAGTGCTAGAGAGTCGGGGGAGCAGTTCTTC. This chain connects TRBV20-1 to TRBJ2-1; tentative D call: TRBD2 (5 bases). Germline V gene sequence: CDR1 DFQATT, CDR2 SNEGSKA (reference sequence). With 0 bases removed from V and 10 bases from J, the gap between germline ends came to 7 bases. The CDR3 is made up of 11 amino acids.

The chain employs TRBV2 and TRBJ2-1; TRBD2 matches 11 bases. CDR3 length: 15 residues. V shed 6 bases, J shed 8 bases, and the junction held 9 bases outside the gene matches. CDR1 is SNHLY and CDR2 is FYNNEI in the germline V gene. In DNA, the CDR3 is TGTGCCAGCAGCGTTCTAGCGGGGGGATTTGATGAGCAGTTCTTC. This translates into CASSVLAGGFDEQFF.

This chain joins TRBV5-6 and TRBJ2-7; 7 nucleotides align to TRBD1. V shed 4 bases, J shed 4 bases, and the junction held 8 bases outside the gene matches. The CDR3 sequence is 14 residues long. Per germline, CDR1 SGHDT and CDR2 YYEEEE. The CDR3 protein is CASSLTTGSYEQYF. CDR3 in DNA: TGTGCCAGCAGCCTAACGACAGGGTCTTACGAGCAGTACTTC.

The V gene is TRBV7-3, the J gene TRBJ2-1, with D possibly being TRBD1 (7 bases). Germline V lookup: CDR1 SGHTA, CDR2 FQGTGA. V lost 0 bases and J 10 bases, leaving 19 bases between the germline ends. The CDR3 has 16 residues. This chain's CDR3 is CASSLTPGRSGGEQFF. CDR3 bases: TGTGCCAGCAGCTTAACTCCGGGACGCTCAGGGGGGGAGCAGTTCTTC.

This clone has only a few counts. J is TRBJ1-4 and V is TRBV3-1 (or the pseudogene TRBV3-2); weak D call: TRBD1 (5 bases). Germline V lookup: CDR1 LGHDT, CDR2 YNNKEL (reference sequence). The CDR3 sequence is 14 residues long. Trimming took 0 bases from V and 13 from J, leaving 15 bases between them. The CDR3 DNA sequence: TGTGCCAGCAGCCAAGATCCCGGAGCCGGGGGACTGTTTTTT. It is translated as CASSQDPGAGGLFF.

The chain recombines TRBV5-1 with TRBJ2-1; TRBD2 matches 8 bases. This CDR3 is 16 amino acids long. V shed 0 bases and J 3 bases; nucleotides not matched to a gene: 5. The V gene's germline CDR1 is SGHRS and CDR2 YFSETQ. The CDR3 spells CASSLDGLAGYNEQFF. The CDR3 DNA sequence: TGCGCCAGCAGCTTGGACGGGCTAGCGGGCTACAATGAGCAGTTCTTC.

The chain carries TRBV28 and TRBJ1-1; D call uncertain. Trimming pared 8 bases from V and 0 bases from J, leaving 10 bases between. The length of the CDR3 is 13 residues. Germline CDR1 is MDHEN and CDR2 is SYDVKM. CDR3 in amino acids: CASCVTVNTEAFF. The CDR3 DNA is TGTGCCAGCTGTGTAACAGTGAACACTGAAGCTTTCTTT.

J is TRBJ1-1 and V is TRBV6-5, with 8 bases matching TRBD1. The germline V gene has CDR1 MNHEY and CDR2 SVGAGI. V was clipped by 8 bases and J by 3 bases; unmatched bases: 5. The length of the CDR3 is 13 residues. In DNA form, the CDR3 reads TGTGCCAGCCCTAGGACAGGGTACACTGAAGCTTTCTTT. This gives the protein CASPRTGYTEAFF.

This chain joins TRBV5-1 and TRBJ2-3; possibly TRBD2 for D (6 bases). Germline lookup yields CDR1 SGHRS and CDR2 YFSETQ. V was trimmed by 1 base and J by 5 bases, leaving 14 bases between them. The length of the CDR3 is 15 residues. CDR3 sequence reads: CASSLTGPGEDTQYF. CDR3 nucleotides: TGCGCCAGCAGCTTGACAGGCCCGGGGGAAGATACGCAGTATTTT.

The table lists this clone with a few counts. The chain uses TRBV18 and TRBJ2-1, with D maybe TRBD1 (6 bases). Germline V gives CDR1 KGHSH, CDR2 LQKENI. Trimming left V 1 base short and J 1 base short, with 8 bases between. This CDR3 region has 15 residues. The CDR3: CASSPQTGSYNEQFF. Written as DNA, the CDR3 is TGTGCCAGCTCACCACAGACAGGTTCCTACAATGAGCAGTTCTTC. The full variable domain, completed using reference TRBV18 and TRBJ2-1, is NAGVMQNPRHLVRRRGQEARLRCSPMKGHSHVYWYRQLPEEGLKFMVYLQKENIIDESGMPKERFSAEFPKEGPSILRIQQVVRGDSAAYFCASSPQTGSYNEQFFGPGTRLTVL.